This is a list of T cell receptor beta chains from one sample in a study of T-cell reconstitution after alpha-beta-depleted transplantation in children. TCRdb analysed the PCR reads with MiXCR anew, one entry per CDR3 protein. Of 450,000 to 500,000 distinct CDR3 sequences listed, approximately 12% are singletons. This sample comprised PBMCs from the stem cell graft donor, obtained from the stem cell graft. These receptors all stem from a human donor who donated a stem cell graft to a child with combined immunodeficiency. The CDR3 runs from the conserved cysteine through the conserved F or W.

V,CDR3
TRBV5-1,CASSLASGSAGSYEQYF
TRBV11-3,CASSLVDSGELFF
TRBV2,CASSGWTSGKSYNEQFF
TRBV11-1,CASSPGTSGTYNEQFF
TRBV10-3,CAIGLAGAETQYF
TRBV3-1,CASSLQAESNYGYTF
TRBV6-1,CASTMTSGAGETQYF
TRBV6-4,CASSSVAGSYNEQFF
TRBV15,CATSNGKLFF
TRBV5-1,CASSFIAGGPSQETQYF
TRBV7-9,CASSWSVNTEAFF
TRBV5-1,CASSLMRGNEKLFF
TRBV29-1,CSVSQHTQYF
TRBV29-1,CSVAGQGSTDTQYF
TRBV5-6,CASERDRVIGDTQYF
TRBV2,CAIVRDSSYEQYF
TRBV15,CATSRDRPSSYNEQFF